Many counts were recorded for the clone carrying this TCR beta chain. The antigen is unknown. The entry originates in a study of T cells in Graves' hyperthyroidism and ophthalmopathy. Germline V CDR1 and CDR2: MDHEN, SYDVKM. V shed 5 bases, J shed 3 bases, and the junction held 10 bases outside the gene matches. The CDR3 consists of 16 residues. General study results and limits: Blood samples included most of the expanded thyroid clonotypes exceeding 0.001.

It was RNA transcripts that yielded the amplified TCR beta CDR3 regions. First-round RT-PCR with HTBI primers amplified the TCR CDR3 region. TCRdb used MiXCR to reprocess the multiplex PCR reads, holding one entry per CDR3 protein. The data show fewer than 250,000 distinct CDR3 sequences, 24% seen once. The receptor comes from a woman in her thirties or forties with Graves' ophthalmopathy. The specimen was blood. The chain employs TRBV28 and TRBJ1-2; TRBD1 matches at 9 bases. As DNA, the CDR3 is TGTGCCAGCAGTCCTATAAGTTGGGACAGGGACTATGGCTACACCTTC. This translates into CASSPISWDRDYGYTF.